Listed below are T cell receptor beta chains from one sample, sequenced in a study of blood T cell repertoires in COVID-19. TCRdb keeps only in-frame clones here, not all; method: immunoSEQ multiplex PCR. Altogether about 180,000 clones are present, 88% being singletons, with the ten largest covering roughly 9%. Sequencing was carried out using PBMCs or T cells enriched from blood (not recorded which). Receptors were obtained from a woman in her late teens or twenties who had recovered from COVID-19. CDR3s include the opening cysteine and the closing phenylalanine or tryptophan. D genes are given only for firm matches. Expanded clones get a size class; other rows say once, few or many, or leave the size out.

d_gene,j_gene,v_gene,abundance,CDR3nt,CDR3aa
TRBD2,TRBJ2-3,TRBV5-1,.,TGCGCCAGCAGCCGGGATACTGGACTAGCGGGAGTGACAGATACGCAGTATTTT,CASSRDTGLAGVTDTQYF
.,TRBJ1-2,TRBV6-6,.,TGTGCCAGCAGTCCCCCGGGACAAAGCTATGGCTGCACCTTC,CASSPPGQSYGCTF
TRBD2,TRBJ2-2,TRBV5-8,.,TGTGCCAGCAGCTTGGGGTTCGTGTGGACTAGCGGAGTTACCACCGGGGAGCTGTTTTTT,CASSLGFVWTSGVTTGELFF
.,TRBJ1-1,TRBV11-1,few,TGTGCCAGCAGCTTAGAGGTCGGGTCTAGGACTGAAGCTTTCTTT,CASSLEVGSRTEAFF
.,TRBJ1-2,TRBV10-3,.,TGTGCCATCGGTCAAGGGGCTGGCTACACCTTC,CAIGQGAGYTF
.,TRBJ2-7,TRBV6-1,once,TGTGCCAGCAGTGAGGCTTTAACGGGAGCCTACTACGAGCAGTACTTC,CASSEALTGAYYEQYF
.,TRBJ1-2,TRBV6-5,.,TGTGCCAGCAGTTACTTTGAGGACACCTATGGCTACACCTTC,CASSYFEDTYGYTF
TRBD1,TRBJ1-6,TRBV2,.,TGTGCCGGATTGAACCAGGGACAGCTCTCCTATAATTCACCCCTCCACTTT,CAGLNQGQLSYNSPLHF
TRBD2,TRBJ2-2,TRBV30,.,TGTGCCTGGAGTAGCGGGATCGGAGACACCGGGGAGCTGTTTTTT,CAWSSGIGDTGELFF
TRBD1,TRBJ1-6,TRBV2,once,TGTGCCAGCAGTGGGGACAGGGTTTCACCCCTCCACTTT,CASSGDRVSPLHF
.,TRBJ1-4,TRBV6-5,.,TGTGCCAGCAGCCTATTCTTGCAGGGAGGTGAAAAACTGTTTTTT,CASSLFLQGGEKLFF
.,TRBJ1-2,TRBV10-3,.,TGTGCCATCAGCCCCGACAGGTCAAATGGCTACACCTTC,CAISPDRSNGYTF
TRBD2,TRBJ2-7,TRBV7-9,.,TGTGCCAGCAGCTTTTTAACGGGGGGTATCCGGGAGCAGTACTTC,CASSFLTGGIREQYF
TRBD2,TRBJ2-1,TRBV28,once,TGTGCCAGCAGTTCGATCCTAAGCGGGAGGAAGACTACAGGCCCCCCCACATACAATGAGCAGTTCTTC,CASSSILSGRKTTGPPTYNEQFF
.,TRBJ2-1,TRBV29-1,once,TGCAGCGAAAAACAGAACAATGAGCAGTTCTTC,CSEKQNNEQFF
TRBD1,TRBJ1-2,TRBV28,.,TGTGCCAGCATACAGGGGTATGGCTACACCTTC,CASIQGYGYTF
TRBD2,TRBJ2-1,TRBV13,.,TGTGCCAGCAGCTTAGTCGTCGACACTAGCGGGGGCCGGAGTGAGCAGTTCTTC,CASSLVVDTSGGRSEQFF
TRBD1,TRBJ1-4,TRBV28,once,TGTGCCAGCAGCCCGGACAGGGGTTTTGCTAATGAAAAACTGTTTTTT,CASSPDRGFANEKLFF
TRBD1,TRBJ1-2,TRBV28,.,TGTGCCAGCAGCCCACTACTCCGGGACAGCGGCGGCTACACCTTC,CASSPLLRDSGGYTF
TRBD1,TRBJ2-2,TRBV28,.,TGTGCCAGCAGTTTAACCCGGATCACAGGGGCCACCGGGGAGCTGTTTTTT,CASSLTRITGATGELFF
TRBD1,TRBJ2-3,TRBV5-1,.,TGCGCCAGCAGGATGGGGATCGCGCAGGGGGCAGATACGCAGTATTTT,CASRMGIAQGADTQYF
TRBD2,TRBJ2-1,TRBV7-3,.,TGTGCCAGCAGCTTAACGAGCGGGAGAAGGGATGAGCAGTTCTTC,CASSLTSGRRDEQFF
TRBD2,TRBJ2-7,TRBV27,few,TGTGCCAGCAGTACTGCGGGAGTGGGAGAGCAGTACTTC,CASSTAGVGEQYF
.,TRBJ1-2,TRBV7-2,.,TGTGCCAGCAGCCCCGCTGGAGCTAACTATGGCTACACCTTC,CASSPAGANYGYTF
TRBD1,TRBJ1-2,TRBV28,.,TGTGCCAGCAGTTTGGACTCAGGGGGCCTCCGTCCTAACTATGGCTACACCTTC,CASSLDSGGLRPNYGYTF
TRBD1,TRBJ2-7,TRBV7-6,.,TGTGCCAGCAGTCTACTAACACAGGGGTACGAGCAGTACTTC,CASSLLTQGYEQYF
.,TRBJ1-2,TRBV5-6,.,TGTGCCAGCCGGGACACTACTAACTATGGCTACACCTTC,CASRDTTNYGYTF
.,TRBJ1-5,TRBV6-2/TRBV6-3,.,TGTGCCAGCAGTTACGGCGTGGAGGGGCGGCATAGCAATCAGCCCCAGCATTTT,CASSYGVEGRHSNQPQHF
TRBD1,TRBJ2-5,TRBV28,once,TGTGCCAGCCAGGGGGCCAGACCTTCCCAAGAGACCCAGTACTTC,CASQGARPSQETQYF
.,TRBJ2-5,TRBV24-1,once,TGTGCCACCAGTGACCTCGTCGGGGAGACCCAGTACTTC,CATSDLVGETQYF
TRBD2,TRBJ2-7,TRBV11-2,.,TGTGCCAGCAGCCTAAGCGGGACTACTAAACCCAACTACGAGCAGTACTTC,CASSLSGTTKPNYEQYF
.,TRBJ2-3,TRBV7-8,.,TGTGCCAGCAGCTTAGGGGTCCGGGATACAGATACGCAGTATTTT,CASSLGVRDTDTQYF
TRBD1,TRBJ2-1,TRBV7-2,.,TGTGCCAGCAGCTTAAAGGGACAGGGTCATGAGCAGTTCTTC,CASSLKGQGHEQFF
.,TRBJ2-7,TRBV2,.,TGTGCCAGCAGTGTGGCGACAACCTACGAGCAGTACTTC,CASSVATTYEQYF
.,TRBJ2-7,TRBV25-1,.,TGTGCCCTACCAGGTCCGCTCTACGAGCAGTACTTC,CALPGPLYEQYF
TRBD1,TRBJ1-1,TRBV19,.,TGTGCCAGTAGCCCCAGGGGGCCCACTGAAGCTTTCTTT,CASSPRGPTEAFF
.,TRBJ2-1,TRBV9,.,TGTGCCAGCAGCGTAGACGACGGGGTTGGCTACAATGAGCAGTTCTTC,CASSVDDGVGYNEQFF
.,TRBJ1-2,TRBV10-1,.,TGCGCCAGCAGTGAGTCACCCGGGGTTGGTGGCTACACCTTC,CASSESPGVGGYTF
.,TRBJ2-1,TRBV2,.,TGTGCCAGCAGTGTGGTAGTTTACAATGAGCAGTTCTTC,CASSVVVYNEQFF
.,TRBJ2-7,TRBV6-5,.,TGTGCCAGCCAGACACCCTTGGGTTACGAGCAGTACTTC,CASQTPLGYEQYF
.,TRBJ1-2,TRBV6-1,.,TGTGCCAGCAGTGATGATCGGGGGTTTGTCTACACCTTC,CASSDDRGFVYTF
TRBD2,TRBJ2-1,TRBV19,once,TGTGCCAGTAGTAACCTGGGCGGGAGCTCCTACAATGAGCAGTTCTTC,CASSNLGGSSYNEQFF